The sequence of this TCR beta chain was determined in a study of CD8+ T cells in alopecia areata. Background on the study: Patients in the study were on tofacitinib for 6 to 18 months, then off it for 6 months. Among treated patients, severity was scored by affected scalp area percentage.

Treatment indicated: oral pan-JAK inhibitor, 5-10 mg twice daily. T lymphocytes (CD4+ and CD8+) were sorted from PBMCs. Germline V gene sequence: CDR1 SGHRS, CDR2 YFSETQ. The CDR3 contains 14 residues. Trimming removed 0 bases from V and 8 bases from J; junction bases left unmatched: 4. RNA extraction was followed by reverse transcription into cDNA, which acted as the sequencing template. Data came from immunoSEQ multiplex PCR; TCRdb stores just in-frame clones and leaves some out. This sample carries approximately 140,000 clones, 65% to 90% of them seen once, and the ten largest clones take around 25%.

The clonotype comes from a human donor with alopecia areata. The material sequenced was CD8+ T cells sorted from blood, taken at week 4, from a patient treated with tofacitinib. V gene TRBV5-1 combines with J gene TRBJ2-1, with 8 nucleotides matching TRBD1. The CDR3 sequence: CASSLGQGFDEQFF. In DNA, the CDR3 is TGCGCCAGCAGCTTGGGACAGGGGTTCGATGAGCAGTTCTTC.